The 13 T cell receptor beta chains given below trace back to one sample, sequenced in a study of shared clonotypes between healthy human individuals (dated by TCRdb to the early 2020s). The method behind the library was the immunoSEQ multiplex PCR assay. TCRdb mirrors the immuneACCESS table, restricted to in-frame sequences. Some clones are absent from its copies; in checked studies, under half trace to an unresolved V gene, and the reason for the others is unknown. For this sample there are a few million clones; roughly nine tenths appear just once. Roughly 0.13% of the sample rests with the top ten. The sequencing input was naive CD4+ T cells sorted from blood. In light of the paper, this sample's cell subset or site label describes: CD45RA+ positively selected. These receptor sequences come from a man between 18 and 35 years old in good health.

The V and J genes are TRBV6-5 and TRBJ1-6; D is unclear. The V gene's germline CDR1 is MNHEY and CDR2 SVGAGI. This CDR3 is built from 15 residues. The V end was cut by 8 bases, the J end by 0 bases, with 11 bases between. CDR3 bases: TGTGCCAGCGAAGCTGCCGTCTCCTATAATTCACCCCTCCACTTT. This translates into CASEAAVSYNSPLHF.

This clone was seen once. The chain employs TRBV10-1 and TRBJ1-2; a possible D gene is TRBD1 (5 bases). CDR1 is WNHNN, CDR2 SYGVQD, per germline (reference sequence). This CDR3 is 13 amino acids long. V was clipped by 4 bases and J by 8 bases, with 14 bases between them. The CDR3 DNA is TGCGCCAGCAGTGGGACGGGGCTGGAGGGCTACACCTTC. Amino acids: CASSGTGLEGYTF.

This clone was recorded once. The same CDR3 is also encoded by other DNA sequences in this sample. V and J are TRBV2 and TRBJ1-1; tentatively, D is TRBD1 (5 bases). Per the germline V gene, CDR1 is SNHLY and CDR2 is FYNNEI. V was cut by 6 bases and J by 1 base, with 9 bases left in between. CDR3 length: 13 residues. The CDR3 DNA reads TGTGCCAGCAGGGGGCCACAGAACACTGAAGCTTTCTTT. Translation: CASRGPQNTEAFF.

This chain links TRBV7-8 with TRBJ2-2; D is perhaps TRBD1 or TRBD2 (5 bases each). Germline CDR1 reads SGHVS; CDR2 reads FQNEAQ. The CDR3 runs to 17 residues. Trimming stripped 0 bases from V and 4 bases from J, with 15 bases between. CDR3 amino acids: CASSLARAGTSTGELFF. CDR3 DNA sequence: TGTGCCAGCAGCTTAGCGAGGGCAGGGACCAGCACCGGGGAGCTGTTTTTT.

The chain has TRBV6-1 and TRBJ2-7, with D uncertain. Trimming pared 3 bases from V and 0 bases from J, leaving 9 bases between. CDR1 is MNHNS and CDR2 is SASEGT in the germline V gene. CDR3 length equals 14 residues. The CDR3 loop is CASSEIPNSYEQYF. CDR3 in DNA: TGTGCCAGCAGTGAGATACCAAACTCCTACGAGCAGTACTTC.

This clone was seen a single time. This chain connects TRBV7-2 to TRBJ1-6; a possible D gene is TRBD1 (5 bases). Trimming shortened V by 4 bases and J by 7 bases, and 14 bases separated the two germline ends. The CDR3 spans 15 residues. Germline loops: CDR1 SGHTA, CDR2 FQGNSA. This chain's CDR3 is CASSSPGTANSPLHF. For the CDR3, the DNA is TGTGCCAGCAGCTCTCCCGGGACGGCAAATTCACCCCTCCACTTT.

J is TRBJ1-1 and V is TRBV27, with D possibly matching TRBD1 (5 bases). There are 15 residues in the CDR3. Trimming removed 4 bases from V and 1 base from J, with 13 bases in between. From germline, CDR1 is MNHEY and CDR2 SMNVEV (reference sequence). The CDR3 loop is CASSSHPQGNTEAFF. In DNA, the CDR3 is TGTGCCAGCAGTTCCCATCCGCAGGGGAACACTGAAGCTTTCTTT.

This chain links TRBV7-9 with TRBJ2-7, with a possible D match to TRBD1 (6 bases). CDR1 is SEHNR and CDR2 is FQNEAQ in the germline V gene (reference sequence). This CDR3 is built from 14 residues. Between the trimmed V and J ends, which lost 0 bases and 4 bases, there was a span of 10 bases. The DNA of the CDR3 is TGTGCCAGCAGCTTAGCCCCCACAGGGTACGAGCAGTACTTC. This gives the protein CASSLAPTGYEQYF. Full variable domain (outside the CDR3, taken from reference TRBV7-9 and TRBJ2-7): DTGVSQNPRHKITKRGQNVTFRCDPISEHNRLYWYRQTLGQGPEFLTYFQNEAQLEKSRLLSDRFSAERPKGSFSTLEIQRTEQGDSAMYLCASSLAPTGYEQYFGPGTRLTVT.

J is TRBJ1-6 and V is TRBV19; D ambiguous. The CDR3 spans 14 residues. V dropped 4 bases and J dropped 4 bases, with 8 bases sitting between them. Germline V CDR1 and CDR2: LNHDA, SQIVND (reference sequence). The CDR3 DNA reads TGTGCCAGTAGTAGTGCAGAATATAATTCACCCCTCCACTTT. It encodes CASSSAEYNSPLHF.

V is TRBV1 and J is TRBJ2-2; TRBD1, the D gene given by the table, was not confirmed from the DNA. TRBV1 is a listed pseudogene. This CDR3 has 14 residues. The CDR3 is CTSSPDRNTGELFF. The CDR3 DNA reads TGCACCAGCAGCCCTGACAGGAACACCGGGGAGCTGTTTTTT.

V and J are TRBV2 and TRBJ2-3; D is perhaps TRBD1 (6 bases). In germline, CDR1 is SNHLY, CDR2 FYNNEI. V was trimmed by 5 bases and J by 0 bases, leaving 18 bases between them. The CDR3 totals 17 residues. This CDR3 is CASSKRRGSLSTDTQYF. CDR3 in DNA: TGTGCCAGCAGTAAAAGAAGGGGGTCCCTTAGCACAGATACGCAGTATTTT.

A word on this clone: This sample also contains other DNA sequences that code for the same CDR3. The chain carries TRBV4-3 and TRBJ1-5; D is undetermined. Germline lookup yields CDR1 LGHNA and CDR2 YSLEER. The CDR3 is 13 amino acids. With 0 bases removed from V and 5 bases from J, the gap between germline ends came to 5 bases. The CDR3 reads CASSQDKDQPQHF. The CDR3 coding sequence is TGCGCCAGCAGCCAAGATAAAGATCAGCCCCAGCATTTT.

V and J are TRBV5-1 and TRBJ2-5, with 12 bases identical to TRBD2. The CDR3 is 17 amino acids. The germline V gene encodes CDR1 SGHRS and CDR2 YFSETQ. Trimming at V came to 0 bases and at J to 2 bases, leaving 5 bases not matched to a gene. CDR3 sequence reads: CASSLELAGGVQETQYF. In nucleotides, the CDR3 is TGCGCCAGCAGCTTGGAACTAGCGGGAGGCGTGCAAGAGACCCAGTACTTC.